These 30 T cell receptor beta chains came from one sample sequenced in a study of technical replicates of blood from a few donors. Generated by immunoSEQ multiplex PCR, the TCRdb table keeps only in-frame clones and is missing some. The sample yields approximately 75,000 clones, over 75% seen once. The sample was PBMCs. The receptors were sampled from a human donor in good health. Some clones in this sample may be carry-over from other donors' samples.

In this sample, this clone turned up a few times. The chain uses TRBV30 and TRBJ2-7, with 8 bases matching TRBD1. This CDR3 region has 13 residues. Trimming took 1 base from V and 2 from J; bases not matched to a gene: 1. CDR1 GTSNPN and CDR2 SVGIG come from the germline V gene (reference sequence). CDR3: CAWSGQGTYEQYF. The CDR3 region has the DNA TGTGCCTGGAGTGGACAGGGGACCTACGAGCAGTACTTC.

V usage is TRBV18 and J usage is TRBJ2-1; 7 nucleotides match TRBD1. With V trimmed by 4 bases and J by 5 bases, 5 bases remained unmatched. The CDR3 has 14 residues. The germline V gene has CDR1 KGHSH and CDR2 LQKENI. As DNA, the CDR3 is TGTGCCAGCTCACGTGGACAGGACCACAATGAGCAGTTCTTC. Translation gives CASSRGQDHNEQFF.

The V gene is TRBV28, the J gene TRBJ2-3, with 13 bases aligning to TRBD2. The V gene's germline CDR1 is MDHEN and CDR2 SYDVKM. This CDR3 is 19 amino acids long. Trimming took 6 bases from V and 1 from J; bases not matched to a gene: 13. This CDR3 is CASRTGGLAGWLGTDTQYF. The CDR3 DNA follows: TGTGCCAGCAGAACCGGGGGACTAGCGGGATGGTTGGGCACAGATACGCAGTATTTT.

The V gene is TRBV5-1, the J gene TRBJ2-3; a weak D match, TRBD2 (5 bases). The CDR3 contains 14 residues. Germline V gene data show CDR1 as SGHRS and CDR2 as YFSETQ. Trimming shortened V by 0 bases and J by 2 bases, and 7 bases separated the two germline ends. CDR3 amino acids: CASSLGTSTDTQYF. The CDR3 DNA is TGCGCCAGCAGCTTGGGGACTTCCACAGATACGCAGTATTTT.

The J gene is TRBJ2-5, the V gene TRBV14, with 7 bases lining up with TRBD2. The CDR3 is 16 amino acids. CDR1 and CDR2 (germline): SGHDN, FVKESK. With 3 bases clipped from V and 5 bases from J, the junction kept 12 bases outside the gene matches. The CDR3, as DNA: TGTGCCAGCAGCCACATCCGCAGCGGGGCACCGGAGACCCAGTACTTC. Its translation: CASSHIRSGAPETQYF.

This clone was observed a single time. J is TRBJ1-1 and V is TRBV7-9; D unclear. V shed 8 bases and J shed 1 base, with 11 bases lying between them. The length of the CDR3 is 13 residues. Per germline, CDR1 SEHNR and CDR2 FQNEAQ (reference sequence). This CDR3 reads CASVPHENTEAFF. CDR3 in DNA: TGTGCCAGCGTCCCACATGAGAACACTGAAGCTTTCTTT.

The chain has TRBV11-3 and TRBJ2-1; 7 nucleotides align to TRBD2. There are 12 residues in the CDR3. Per germline, CDR1 SGHNT and CDR2 YENEEA. With 5 bases clipped from V and 5 bases from J, the junction kept 0 bases outside the gene matches. The CDR3 DNA reads TGTGCCAGCAGCGGGACTAACAATGAGCAGTTCTTC. Translating it yields CASSGTNNEQFF.

The J gene is TRBJ2-1, the V gene TRBV27; possibly TRBD1 for D (6 bases). Trimming removed 2 bases from V and 0 bases from J, with 17 bases in between. Germline CDR1 and CDR2: MNHEY and SMNVEV (reference sequence). There are 18 residues in the CDR3. The CDR3: CASSLGPPGTSSYNEQFF. The DNA for the CDR3 is TGTGCCAGCAGTTTAGGCCCCCCTGGGACAAGCTCCTACAATGAGCAGTTCTTC.

Only a few counts were recorded for this clone. This chain links TRBV4-3 with TRBJ2-3, with D unclear. Trimming left V 0 bases short and J 1 base short, with 8 bases between. Germline CDR1 LGHNA, CDR2 YSLEER. The CDR3 has 15 amino acids. The CDR3 nucleotides read TGCGCCAGCAGCCAAGAGCGCACCCGCACAGATACGCAGTATTTT. Residues: CASSQERTRTDTQYF.

J is TRBJ1-1 and V is TRBV14; perhaps TRBD1 as D (5 bases). Germline loops: CDR1 SGHDN, CDR2 FVKESK. The CDR3 is made up of 16 amino acids. V gave up 1 base and J gave up 5 bases, with 17 bases separating them. CDR3 sequence (DNA): TGTGCCAGCAGCCAAGTGGCGGTAGGCGGGGGAACTGAAGCTTTCTTT. Its protein is CASSQVAVGGGTEAFF. Based on the CDR3 plus reference TRBV14 and TRBJ1-1, the full variable domain is EAGVTQFPSHSVIEKGQTVTLRCDPISGHDNLYWYRRVMGKEIKFLLHFVKESKQDESGMPNNRFLAERTGGTYSTLKVQPAELEDSGVYFCASSQVAVGGGTEAFFGQGTRLTVV.

CDR3 sequence (DNA): TGTGCCAGCAGTTTATTCGGACAGCGGTACAATGAGCAGTTCTTC. Translated, it gives CASSLFGQRYNEQFF. The rearrangement joins TRBV28 to TRBJ2-1; perhaps TRBD1 as D (6 bases). The germline V and J ends were trimmed by 1 base and 4 bases, with 11 bases remaining between them. Germline CDR1 and CDR2: MDHEN and SYDVKM. The CDR3 covers 15 residues.

The rearrangement uses TRBV2 and TRBJ2-3; 9 nucleotides align to TRBD1. V shed 6 bases, J shed 5 bases, and the junction held 6 bases outside the gene matches. Germline V gives CDR1 SNHLY, CDR2 FYNNEI. The CDR3 sequence is 14 residues long. In DNA form, the CDR3 reads TGTGCCAGCAGCGCGGGACAGGGAGGAGATACGCAGTATTTT. It specifies CASSAGQGGDTQYF.

This clone is a singleton in its sample. The V gene is TRBV27, the J gene TRBJ2-7, with TRBD2 matching 7 bases. CDR3 length equals 13 residues. The junction had 7 bases not matched to a gene; V was cut back by 4 bases and J by 7 bases. CDR1 is MNHEY, CDR2 SMNVEV, per germline (reference sequence). The CDR3 sequence: CASSSSGVREQYF. In DNA form, the CDR3 reads TGTGCCAGCAGTTCGAGCGGGGTAAGGGAGCAGTACTTC.

This clone was observed once. This chain uses TRBV7-2 with TRBJ2-3, with D perhaps TRBD1 (5 bases). V lost 4 bases and J 3 bases, leaving 17 bases between the germline ends. CDR3 length equals 16 residues. Germline lookup yields CDR1 SGHTA and CDR2 FQGNSA. CDR3 loop: CASSYPQVVFTDTQYF. CDR3 in DNA: TGTGCCAGCAGCTATCCACAGGTGGTTTTTACAGATACGCAGTATTTT.

The CDR3 DNA sequence: TGCGCCAGCAGCGACAGGGGGAACACCGGGGAGCTGTTTTTT. Its protein is CASSDRGNTGELFF. The chain carries TRBV4-1 and TRBJ2-2; 8 nucleotides line up with TRBD1. The CDR3 totals 14 residues. After removal of 5 bases from V and 1 base from J, the junction contained 0 bases not matched to a gene. CDR1 is MGHRA and CDR2 is YSYEKL in the germline V gene.

This clone has just a few counts. The rearrangement joins TRBV9 to TRBJ1-2, with 11 bases aligning to TRBD1. CDR3 length equals 13 residues. J was trimmed by 7 bases and V by 3 bases; bases with no gene match: 2. The germline gives CDR1 SGDLS, CDR2 YYNGEE. The CDR3 loop is CASSADRGRGYTF. CDR3 sequence (DNA): TGTGCCAGCAGCGCGGACAGGGGGCGTGGCTACACCTTC.

This chain joins TRBV5-4 and TRBJ1-5, with D maybe TRBD1 (5 bases). The CDR3 contains 14 residues. V was cut by 9 bases and J by 4 bases, with 17 bases left in between. The germline V gene encodes CDR1 SGHNT and CDR2 YYREEE (reference sequence). DNA for the CDR3: TGTGCCACCCTTTGGGGCGGGGGTAATCAGCCCCAGCATTTT. Translating it yields CATLWGGGNQPQHF.

This CDR3 reads CASSVQVLNEQFF. The DNA of the CDR3 is TGTGCCAGCAGCGTACAGGTCCTTAATGAGCAGTTCTTC. The chain uses TRBV9 and TRBJ2-1; no clear D gene. V lost 1 base to trimming and J lost 7 bases, with 9 bases between them. This CDR3 is 13 amino acids long. Germline assignment: CDR1 SGDLS and CDR2 YYNGEE.

The chain recombines TRBV29-1 with TRBJ1-2, with D unresolved. Looked up from germline, CDR1 is SQVTM and CDR2 is ANQGSEA. Trimming shortened V by 6 bases and J by 12 bases, and 17 bases separated the two germline ends. This CDR3 is 11 amino acids long. The CDR3: CSVQLSSEDTF. DNA of the CDR3: TGCAGCGTGCAGTTATCGTCGGAGGACACCTTC.

The chain is built from TRBV7-3 and TRBJ2-3; D perhaps matches TRBD2 (6 bases). Germline lookup yields CDR1 SGHTA and CDR2 FQGTGA. Trimming took off 2 bases at V and 3 bases at J, with 12 bases between the two ends. CDR3 length equals 15 residues. CDR3 bases: TGTGCCAGCAGCTTATACGGGAGTGGTACAGATACGCAGTATTTT. Translating gives CASSLYGSGTDTQYF. Full variable domain (remainder filled in from reference TRBV7-3 and TRBJ2-3): GAGVSQTPSNKVTEKGKYVELRCDPISGHTALYWYRQSLGQGPEFLIYFQGTGAADDSGLPNDRFFAVRPEGSVSTLKIQRTERGDSAVYLCASSLYGSGTDTQYFGPGTRLTVL.

V is TRBV4-2 and J is TRBJ2-3, with 15 bases identical to TRBD2. This CDR3 contains 16 residues. CDR1 and CDR2 (germline): LGHNA, YNFKEQ. With V trimmed by 4 bases and J by 7 bases, 6 bases remained unmatched. The CDR3 here is CASSRGLAGGRNTQYF. The CDR3 DNA reads TGTGCCAGCAGCCGTGGACTAGCGGGGGGGCGGAATACGCAGTATTTT.

The V gene is TRBV7-9, the J gene TRBJ1-2; 9 bases align to TRBD1. Trimming took 2 bases from V and 8 from J; bases not matched to a gene: 9. Germline lookup yields CDR1 SEHNR and CDR2 FQNEAQ (reference sequence). The CDR3 contains 15 residues. In DNA form, the CDR3 reads TGTGCCAGCAGCTTAACGTCTTGGACAGGGGCCGGCTACACCTTC. Protein sequence: CASSLTSWTGAGYTF.

The V gene is TRBV10-3, the J gene TRBJ2-7; D gene unclear. Trimming removed 0 bases from V and 0 bases from J, with 9 bases in between. Per germline, CDR1 ENHRY and CDR2 SYGVKD. This CDR3 has 15 amino acids. CDR3 residues: CAISESISFSYEQYF. Here the CDR3 DNA reads TGTGCCATCAGTGAGTCGATAAGCTTCTCCTACGAGCAGTACTTC.

V usage is TRBV29-1 and J usage is TRBJ1-1; no clear D. From germline, CDR1 is SQVTM and CDR2 ANQGSEA. CDR3 length: 12 residues. V lost 4 bases, J lost 14 bases, and 20 bases lay in between. The CDR3 coding sequence is TGCAGCGTTGGCCCAGTGACGGGGTCGATCTTCTTT. It codes for CSVGPVTGSIFF.

The rearrangement links TRBV5-1 to TRBJ1-1, with 11 bases fitting TRBD1. Trimming removed 5 bases from V and 0 bases from J; junction bases left unmatched: 6. The CDR3 length is 16 residues. Germline V gives CDR1 SGHRS, CDR2 YFSETQ. Written as DNA, the CDR3 is TGCGCCAGCAGACAGGACAGGGGGCCATTGAACACTGAAGCTTTCTTT. It codes for CASRQDRGPLNTEAFF. The full variable domain, rest sourced from reference TRBV5-1 and TRBJ1-1, is KAGVTQTPRYLIKTRGQQVTLSCSPISGHRSVSWYQQTPGQGLQFLFEYFSETQRNKGNFPGRFSGRQFSNSRSEMNVSTLELGDSALYLCASRQDRGPLNTEAFFGQGTRLTVV.

The chain joins TRBV5-5 to TRBJ2-7; perhaps TRBD2 as D (6 bases). The CDR3 spans 15 residues. Germline CDR1 SGHKS, CDR2 YYEKEE (reference sequence). V dropped 6 bases and J dropped 1 base, with 17 bases sitting between them. CDR3 sequence reads: CASIPGLTISYEQYF. CDR3 nucleotide sequence: TGTGCCAGCATCCCGGGACTTACGATATCCTACGAGCAGTACTTC. The whole variable domain, remainder taken from reference TRBV5-5 and TRBJ2-7, is DAGVTQSPTHLIKTRGQQVTLRCSPISGHKSVSWYQQVLGQGPQFIFQYYEKEERGRGNFPDRFSARQFPNYSSELNVNALLLGDSALYLCASIPGLTISYEQYFGPGTRLTVT.

A few counts support this clone. The chain is built from TRBV5-6 and TRBJ2-1, with TRBD2 matching 7 bases. CDR1 and CDR2 (germline): SGHDT, YYEEEE. V was pared by 0 bases and J by 7 bases, with 4 bases of the junction left unmatched. This CDR3 has 14 amino acids. CDR3 sequence: CASSLVRGGNEQFF. CDR3 bases: TGTGCCAGCAGCTTGGTACGGGGAGGGAATGAGCAGTTCTTC.

This chain connects TRBV25-1 to TRBJ2-3, with 10 bases matching TRBD2. The CDR3 extends over 14 amino acids. Per the germline V gene, CDR1 is MGHDK and CDR2 is SYGVNS. The V segment lost 7 bases and the J segment 6 bases; nucleotides outside the gene matches: 7. CDR3 DNA sequence: TGTGCCAGCAAGGAGACTAGCGGGCCTGATACGCAGTATTTT. Translation gives CASKETSGPDTQYF.

CDR3 DNA sequence: TGTGCCAGCAGCTTAGCCCAGGGCCACAATCAGCCCCAGCATTTT. Amino acids: CASSLAQGHNQPQHF. The chain employs TRBV7-2 and TRBJ1-5, with D possibly being TRBD1 (5 bases). Germline CDR1 is SGHTA and CDR2 is FQGNSA. The CDR3 loop spans 15 amino acids. V was shortened by 0 bases and J by 3 bases, with 9 bases between the two germline ends.

The gene calls are TRBV5-8 and TRBJ2-5; weak D call: TRBD2 (7 bases). In germline, CDR1 is SGHTS, CDR2 YDEGEE. The length of the CDR3 is 14 residues. Trimming removed 4 bases from V and 4 bases from J, with 14 bases in between. CDR3: CASSGGAKRETQYF. The CDR3 DNA reads as TGTGCCAGCAGCGGGGGGGCCAAGAGAGAGACCCAGTACTTC.